The source of this T cell receptor beta chain is a study of blood T cell repertoires in COVID-19. Looking at the study overall: The cDNA or gDNA used as material had been derived from T cells, B-cell-depleted T cells, or PBMCs.

Concerning this clone itself: This sample includes further DNA sequences coding for the same CDR3.

In the original analysis: Amplified reference gene primers provided the basis for estimating nucleated cell counts. Repertoires were generated with immunoSEQ multiplex PCR, while TCRdb's copy carries only in-frame clones and drops some. V and J calls and clone size are as listed in that table; D and trimming were resolved from the DNA. Of about 70,000 clones in the sample, approximately 83% were seen once. V gave up 4 bases and J gave up 0 bases; unmatched junction bases: 1. Germline lookup yields CDR1 MDHEN and CDR2 SYDVKM. CDR3 size: 14 residues. Sequencing was performed on peripheral blood. The source is an elderly man with acute or convalescent COVID-19. J is TRBJ2-7 and V is TRBV28; 9 bases fit TRBD1. CDR3: CASSSTGGSYEQYF. DNA for the CDR3: TGTGCCAGCAGTTCGACAGGGGGCTCCTACGAGCAGTACTTC.